These 30 T cell receptor beta chains originate from one sample sequenced in a study of T-cell memory formation after mild COVID-19 (dated by TCRdb to about 2021). To prepare the library, 5' RACE was applied. The sample was run on an Illumina NovaSeq 6000. The public sequencing data were trimmed at Q25 with fastp and processed into clonotypes with MiXCR by TCRdb, which kept only in-frame beta chains. One record per CDR3 amino acid sequence lists the most common genes and DNA. This sample lists about 250,000 distinct CDR3 sequences; just over 15% were detected once. The ten largest make up less than 2.5% of the sample. The sample taken for sequencing was PBMCs or a T cell subset sorted from them (not recorded which). The receptors stem from an adult woman who had mild COVID-19 (a few samples of this study predate the infection). The sample titles of this study are shuffled in the database, so cell type and time point are left out; the donor was told from shared clones.

This clonotype was counted only a few times. The V and J genes are TRBV6-1 and TRBJ1-2; maybe TRBD1 (6 bases). The CDR3 has 13 residues. V was pared by 5 bases and J by 2 bases, with 9 bases between. Per the germline V gene, CDR1 is MNHNS and CDR2 is SASEGT. The CDR3 DNA reads TGTGCCAGCAGTCCGGGACAAAACTATGGCTACACCTTC. This gives the protein CASSPGQNYGYTF.

This clonotype occurred many times. The chain employs TRBV7-9 and TRBJ2-3; 7 nucleotides align to TRBD1. Germline V gives CDR1 SEHNR, CDR2 FQNEAQ (reference sequence). This CDR3 is built from 16 residues. V lost 5 bases, J lost 2 bases, and 10 bases stayed unmatched. CDR3 region: CASSPARDRPTDTQYF. CDR3 bases: TGTGCCAGCAGCCCCGCCCGGGACAGACCCACAGATACGCAGTATTTT.

The chain recombines TRBV5-6 with TRBJ2-1, with 8 bases fitting TRBD2. Trimming cost V 9 bases and J 3 bases; bases outside gene matches: 8. The CDR3 spans 14 residues. The germline CDR1 and CDR2 sequences are SGHDT and YYEEEE. The CDR3 DNA reads TGTGCCACCCGACGGCGGGAGGTCTACAATGAGCAGTTCTTC. Protein product: CATRRREVYNEQFF.

The chain employs TRBV5-1 and TRBJ2-2, with 12 positions matching TRBD2. The V and J ends lost 4 bases and 5 bases, in that order; junction bases with no gene match: 9. Germline CDR1 and CDR2: SGHRS and YFSETQ. The CDR3 covers 17 residues. This CDR3 reads CASSLGLAGLNTGELFF. Here the CDR3 DNA reads TGCGCCAGCAGCCTAGGACTAGCGGGATTAAATACCGGGGAGCTGTTTTTT.

The V gene is TRBV20-1, the J gene TRBJ2-4; the match to TRBD1 covers 10 bases. This CDR3 spans 14 amino acids. Germline CDR1 and CDR2: DFQATT and SNEGSKA (reference sequence). V dropped 6 bases and J dropped 6; count of bases not matched to a gene: 8. CDR3 nucleotide sequence: TGCAGTGCGGATACGACAGGGGGCACAAACATTCAGTACTTC. It codes for CSADTTGGTNIQYF.

This clonotype was counted only a few times. V is TRBV5-4 and J is TRBJ2-3; 9 nucleotides match TRBD1. Germline CDR1 reads SGHNT; CDR2 reads YYREEE (reference sequence). The CDR3 has 15 amino acids. Losses at the gene ends were 3 bases for V and 2 bases for J; bases not matched to a gene: 4. CDR3 coding DNA: TGTGCCAGCAGCTACCGGGACAGGGACACAGATACGCAGTATTTT. It translates to CASSYRDRDTDTQYF. The full variable domain, its missing parts supplied by reference TRBV5-4 and TRBJ2-3, is ETGVTQSPTHLIKTRGQQVTLRCSSQSGHNTVSWYQQALGQGPQFIFQYYREEENGRGNFPPRFSGLQFPNYSSELNVNALELDDSALYLCASSYRDRDTDTQYFGPGTRLTVL.

The chain has TRBV20-1 and TRBJ1-1; D remains ambiguous. Germline CDR1 DFQATT, CDR2 SNEGSKA (reference sequence). With 1 base removed from V and 3 bases from J, the gap between germline ends came to 18 bases. The CDR3 runs to 16 residues. This CDR3 is CSARAWAGRTDTEAFF. CDR3 DNA: TGCAGTGCTAGAGCTTGGGCGGGTCGTACCGACACTGAAGCTTTCTTT.

Turning to this clonotype: Just one base apart from a much larger clone, this may be a read error. This CDR3 is missing its conserved last phenylalanine or tryptophan, likely due to a read error. The V and J genes are TRBV5-1 and TRBJ2-1; D is uncertain. V was shortened by 1 base and J by 5 bases, with 7 bases between the two germline ends. CDR1 and CDR2 from the germline V gene are SGHRS and YFSETQ. The length of the CDR3 is 13 residues. As DNA, the CDR3 is TGCGCCAGCAGCTTGCAGGTAAACAATGAGCAGTTCTTA. This encodes CASSLQVNNEQFL.

The chain uses TRBV11-1 and TRBJ2-1; maybe TRBD1 (5 bases). Germline values: CDR1 SGHAT, CDR2 FQDESV (reference sequence). The CDR3 covers 15 residues. V lost 7 bases to trimming and J lost 2 bases, with 15 bases between them. The CDR3 DNA reads TGTGCCAGCAAAACAGGACCGAGGCCCTACAATGAGCAGTTCTTC. Encoded protein: CASKTGPRPYNEQFF.

A few counts support this clonotype. This chain joins TRBV5-1 and TRBJ1-2; the match to TRBD1 covers 7 bases. Germline lookup yields CDR1 SGHRS and CDR2 YFSETQ. Trimming removed 0 bases from V and 6 bases from J; junction bases left unmatched: 5. The CDR3 runs 14 residues. The CDR3 loop reads CASSLVTGVHGYTF. DNA for the CDR3: TGCGCCAGCAGCTTGGTAACAGGGGTTCATGGCTACACCTTC.

This chain connects TRBV20-1 to TRBJ2-3, with no clear D. CDR1 is DFQATT, CDR2 SNEGSKA, per germline (reference sequence). Between the trimmed V and J ends, which lost 1 base and 0 bases, there was a span of 5 bases. CDR3 size: 13 residues. CDR3 protein: CSARAPSTDTQYF. For the CDR3, the DNA is TGCAGTGCTAGAGCCCCTAGCACAGATACGCAGTATTTT.

Ten or more counts support this clonotype. The chain is built from TRBV12-3 or TRBV12-4 and TRBJ2-3; 12 bases are a match to TRBD2. The CDR3 runs 16 residues. Trimming took 5 bases from V and 4 from J; bases not matched to a gene: 7. The CDR3 here is CASSIRTSGAPDTQYF. The CDR3 DNA is TGTGCCAGCAGTATCCGGACTAGCGGGGCTCCAGATACGCAGTATTTT.

This clonotype showed up just a few times. The genes are TRBV7-2 and TRBJ1-2, with TRBD1 matching 7 bases. This CDR3 has 14 amino acids. V shed 5 bases and J 7 bases; nucleotides not matched to a gene: 10. The germline CDR1 and CDR2 sequences are SGHTA and FQGNSA. CDR3 loop: CASSQTGIRLGYTF. The CDR3 DNA is TGTGCCAGCAGCCAGACAGGGATCCGTCTTGGCTACACCTTC.

The rearrangement uses TRBV24-1 and TRBJ1-1; D is uncertain. The V gene lost 7 bases and the J gene lost 1 base, with 6 bases spanning the gap. The germline CDR1 and CDR2 sequences are KGHDR and SFDVKD. The CDR3 runs 12 residues. The CDR3 reads CATRGRNTEAFF. CDR3 coding DNA: TGTGCCACCAGAGGGAGGAACACTGAAGCTTTCTTT.

There are a few counts of this clonotype. The V call is TRBV5-1, the J call TRBJ2-3, with 9 bases identical to TRBD2. With V trimmed by 4 bases and J by 4 bases, 4 bases remained unmatched. In germline, CDR1 is SGHRS, CDR2 YFSETQ. CDR3 size: 14 residues. The CDR3 DNA reads as TGCGCCAGCAGCCTAGGGACTAGCTCAGATACGCAGTATTTT. It encodes CASSLGTSSDTQYF.

The V gene is TRBV5-1, the J gene TRBJ1-1; D ambiguous. This CDR3 has 15 residues. Germline CDR1 and CDR2: SGHRS and YFSETQ. V was pared by 4 bases and J by 5 bases, with 18 bases between. The CDR3 sequence: CASSPRVGPETEAFF. In DNA form, the CDR3 reads TGCGCCAGCAGCCCCCGAGTAGGGCCGGAAACTGAAGCTTTCTTT.

The DNA of the CDR3 is TGTGCCAGCAGCTTAGCGTCGGCGGCCACCTACAATGAGCAGTTCTTC. Translated, it gives CASSLASAATYNEQFF. J is TRBJ2-1 and V is TRBV7-2, with no clear D. Germline V lookup: CDR1 SGHTA, CDR2 FQGNSA. V shed 0 bases and J shed 2 bases, with 11 bases lying between them. The CDR3 loop spans 16 amino acids.

In this sample, this clonotype turned up a few times. The gene calls are TRBV6-5 and TRBJ1-1, with unresolved D. Germline V gives CDR1 MNHEY, CDR2 SVGAGI. The ends were cut back, 4 bases at V and 0 bases at J, with 12 bases in the middle. This CDR3 is built from 15 residues. The CDR3 region has the DNA TGTGCCAGCAGTTTCAACCTGGCCATGAACACTGAAGCTTTCTTT. This codes for CASSFNLAMNTEAFF.

This clonotype has a handful of counts. The rearrangement joins TRBV12-3 or TRBV12-4 to TRBJ1-3; no clear D. V was clipped by 5 bases and J by 0 bases, with 14 bases between them. The CDR3 is 16 amino acids. The CDR3 protein is CASSALGLISGNTIYF. The CDR3 DNA reads TGTGCCAGCAGTGCCCTCGGACTCATCTCTGGAAACACCATATATTTT.

The chain recombines TRBV12-3 or TRBV12-4 with TRBJ1-1; D is perhaps TRBD1 (5 bases). The ends were cut back, 4 bases at V and 2 bases at J, with 11 bases in the middle. This CDR3 region has 14 residues. CDR3 DNA sequence: TGTGCCAGCAGTTCTGGGGGAAAAAACACTGAAGCTTTCTTT. Its protein product is CASSSGGKNTEAFF.

CDR3 residues: CASSLGTAGSTDTQYF. The CDR3 DNA is TGTGCCAGCAGCTTAGGAACAGCGGGATCCACAGATACGCAGTATTTT. The gene calls are TRBV7-8 and TRBJ2-3; 7 nucleotides agree with TRBD2. This CDR3 is built from 16 residues. V dropped 1 base and J dropped 2; count of bases not matched to a gene: 6. Germline V gene lookup returns CDR1 SGHVS and CDR2 FQNEAQ. The whole variable domain, remainder taken from reference TRBV7-8 and TRBJ2-3, is GAGVSQSPRYKVAKRGQDVALRCDPISGHVSLFWYQQALGQGPEFLTYFQNEAQLDKSGLPSDRFFAERPEGSVSTLKIQRTQQEDSAVYLCASSLGTAGSTDTQYFGPGTRLTVL.

Many counts were recorded for this clonotype. The chain uses TRBV7-9 and TRBJ2-5; maybe TRBD1 (6 bases). The CDR3 totals 13 residues. From germline, CDR1 is SEHNR and CDR2 FQNEAQ (reference sequence). The V and J ends lost 6 bases and 4 bases respectively, with 12 bases between them. CDR3 protein: CASRSRGRETQYF. The CDR3 DNA reads TGTGCCAGCAGGTCGAGGGGGAGAGAGACCCAGTACTTC.

In regard to this clonotype: An end of the junction differs from the germline gene, which may be a read error. The gene calls are TRBV10-3 and TRBJ2-7, with 8 nucleotides matching TRBD2. The CDR3 spans 17 residues. CDR1 and CDR2 (germline): ENHRY, SYGVKD. The CDR3 loop reads CAISESRGSGSSHEQYF. The DNA of the CDR3 is TGTGCCATCAGTGAGTCCCGGGGGAGCGGGAGCTCCCACGAGCAGTACTTC.

The table lists this clonotype with many counts. The chain recombines TRBV5-1 with TRBJ2-1, with D perhaps matching TRBD1 or TRBD2 (5 bases each). The CDR3 runs 13 residues. Trimming shortened V by 9 bases and J by 9 bases, and 19 bases separated the two germline ends. Per the germline V gene, CDR1 is SGHRS and CDR2 is YFSETQ. This chain's CDR3 is CATREGNGGEQFF. As DNA, the CDR3 is TGCGCCACCCGCGAAGGTAATGGGGGTGAGCAGTTCTTC. Based on the CDR3 plus reference TRBV5-1 and TRBJ2-1, the full variable domain is KAGVTQTPRYLIKTRGQQVTLSCSPISGHRSVSWYQQTPGQGLQFLFEYFSETQRNKGNFPGRFSGRQFSNSRSEMNVSTLELGDSALYLCATREGNGGEQFFGPGTRLTVL.

This clonotype showed up just a few times. The chain carries TRBV7-2 and TRBJ1-2; TRBD1 agrees at 9 bases. Germline values: CDR1 SGHTA, CDR2 FQGNSA. V trimming: 5 bases; J trimming: 7 bases; junction bases outside the gene matches: 5. This CDR3 spans 13 amino acids. CDR3 protein: CASSRDRDSGYTF. CDR3 DNA sequence: TGTGCCAGCAGCCGGGACAGGGATAGTGGCTACACCTTC.

This clonotype was observed a few times. V is TRBV5-6 and J is TRBJ2-1, with D possibly being TRBD2 (5 bases). Germline V gene data show CDR1 as SGHDT and CDR2 as YYEEEE. Trimming stripped 5 bases from V and 2 bases from J, with 23 bases between. CDR3 length: 18 amino acids. In DNA, the CDR3 is TGTGCCAGCAGTACCGTCTTCGGGGAGTTTATAACCTACAATGAGCAGTTCTTC. It yields the protein CASSTVFGEFITYNEQFF.

There are a few counts of this clonotype. V gene TRBV18 combines with J gene TRBJ1-1; 12 bases agree with TRBD1. V was clipped by 2 bases and J by 1 base; unmatched bases: 14. The V gene's germline CDR1 is KGHSH and CDR2 LQKENI. The CDR3 is 20 residues long. DNA for the CDR3: TGTGCCAGCTCACCAGGTCTTTTTGGGACAGGGGGCTCGGGGAACACTGAAGCTTTCTTT. Encoded protein: CASSPGLFGTGGSGNTEAFF.

The chain carries TRBV5-1 and TRBJ2-1; a possible D gene is TRBD1 (6 bases). The CDR3 extends over 13 amino acids. With 4 bases removed from V and 6 bases from J, the gap between germline ends came to 11 bases. Germline loops: CDR1 SGHRS, CDR2 YFSETQ. The CDR3 here is CASSTGQTNEQFF. The DNA of the CDR3 is TGCGCCAGCAGCACCGGACAGACCAATGAGCAGTTCTTC. Using reference TRBV5-1 and TRBJ2-1 for the parts outside the CDR3, the full variable domain is KAGVTQTPRYLIKTRGQQVTLSCSPISGHRSVSWYQQTPGQGLQFLFEYFSETQRNKGNFPGRFSGRQFSNSRSEMNVSTLELGDSALYLCASSTGQTNEQFFGPGTRLTVL.

There are a few counts of this clonotype. The J gene is TRBJ2-7, the V gene TRBV5-1, with D possibly TRBD2 on 6 matching bases. The CDR3 spans 15 residues. The germline gives CDR1 SGHRS, CDR2 YFSETQ. V gave up 0 bases and J gave up 4 bases, with 14 bases separating them. DNA for the CDR3: TGCGCCAGCAGCTTGGAGGTCGGGAGCGGGTACGAGCAGTACTTC. It codes for CASSLEVGSGYEQYF. The complete variable domain, with remaining parts taken from reference TRBV5-1 and TRBJ2-7, reads KAGVTQTPRYLIKTRGQQVTLSCSPISGHRSVSWYQQTPGQGLQFLFEYFSETQRNKGNFPGRFSGRQFSNSRSEMNVSTLELGDSALYLCASSLEVGSGYEQYFGPGTRLTVT.

The chain couples TRBV7-9 to TRBJ2-3; a possible D gene is TRBD1 (5 bases). The CDR3 extends over 14 amino acids. V was trimmed by 5 bases and J by 4 bases, leaving 13 bases between them. Germline loops: CDR1 SEHNR, CDR2 FQNEAQ (reference sequence). The CDR3 sequence: CASSRDSSADTQYF. The CDR3 region has the DNA TGTGCCAGCAGCCGCGACAGCAGCGCAGATACGCAGTATTTT.